This is a list of T cell receptor beta chains from one sample in a study of CD8 T cells in Susac syndrome. From the immunoSEQ multiplex PCR reads, TCRdb called clonotypes with MiXCR, one entry per CDR3 protein. The sample yields approximately 65,000 distinct CDR3 sequences, 90% to 95% seen once. The specimen sequenced was CD8+ T cells from PBMCs. Receptor source: a human donor in good health. Both conserved end residues are part of each CDR3. D genes are given only for firm matches. Rows may omit the clone size; those that give it use once, few, many or a size class.

clone size	D gene	V gene	J gene	CDR3 protein	CDR3 DNA
.	.	TRBV7-9	TRBJ2-3	CASNQAGARADTQYF	TGTGCCAGCAACCAAGCTGGGGCGCGGGCAGATACGCAGTATTTT
.	TRBD1	TRBV7-9	TRBJ1-2	CASSSTGGGPGYTF	TGTGCCAGCAGCTCTACAGGGGGCGGGCCTGGCTACACCTTC
.	.	TRBV7-9	TRBJ2-5	CASSLVTEETQYF	TGTGCCAGCAGCTTAGTAACAGAAGAGACCCAGTACTTC
.	.	TRBV12-3/TRBV12-4	TRBJ1-5	CASSRTEINQPQHF	TGTGCCAGCAGTCGTACTGAAATAAATCAGCCCCAGCATTTT
.	.	TRBV7-9	TRBJ2-3	CASLGGKGNTQYF	TGTGCCAGCTTAGGAGGGAAAGGAAATACGCAGTATTTT
.	.	TRBV4-2	TRBJ1-5	CASSQVHDWGLLEPQHF	TGTGCCAGCAGCCAAGTACACGACTGGGGGCTATTGGAGCCCCAGCATTTT
.	.	TRBV2	TRBJ1-5	CASSEWEIDRNQPQHF	TGTGCCAGCAGTGAATGGGAAATCGACAGAAATCAGCCCCAGCATTTT
.	TRBD2	TRBV27	TRBJ2-7	CASTPSGGVASYEQYF	TGTGCCAGCACCCCTTCTGGGGGGGTAGCATCCTACGAGCAGTACTTC
.	.	TRBV4-2	TRBJ1-2	CASSQGGQRGYTF	TGTGCCAGCAGCCAGGGTGGACAGCGAGGCTACACCTTC
.	.	TRBV19	TRBJ1-5	CASRVGDQPQHF	TGTGCCAGTAGGGTCGGGGACCAGCCCCAGCATTTT
.	.	TRBV27	TRBJ2-7	CASSPRGYHEQYF	TGTGCCAGCAGCCCACGGGGATACCACGAGCAGTACTTC
few	.	TRBV12-3/TRBV12-4	TRBJ1-2	CASSLDYGYTF	TGTGCCAGCAGTTTAGACTATGGCTACACCTTC
.	.	TRBV10-3	TRBJ1-6	CAISESIVTARLSPLHF	TGTGCCATCAGTGAGTCGATCGTAACGGCCCGTCTGTCACCCCTCCACTTT
once	.	TRBV10-3	TRBJ2-3	CAISEQIGASTDTQYF	TGTGCCATCAGTGAGCAAATCGGGGCAAGCACAGATACGCAGTATTTT
.	.	TRBV7-9	TRBJ2-5	CASSLGQDQETQYF	TGTGCCAGCAGCTTAGGACAGGACCAAGAGACCCAGTACTTC